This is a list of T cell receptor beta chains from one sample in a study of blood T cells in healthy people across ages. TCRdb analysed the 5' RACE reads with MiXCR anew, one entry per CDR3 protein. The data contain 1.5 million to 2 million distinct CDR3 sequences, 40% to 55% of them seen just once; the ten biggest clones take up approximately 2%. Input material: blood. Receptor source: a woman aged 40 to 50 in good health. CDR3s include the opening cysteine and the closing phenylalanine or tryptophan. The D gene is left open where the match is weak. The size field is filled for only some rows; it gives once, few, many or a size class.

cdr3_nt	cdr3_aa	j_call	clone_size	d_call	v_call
TGTGCCATCAGTTCAAGTCTTGAGGAGACCCAGTACTTC	CAISSSLEETQYF	TRBJ2-5	once	.	TRBV12-3/TRBV12-4
TGTGCCACCAGCAGAGAATCGGGGGGCGCAAAGGATACGCAGTATTTT	CATSRESGGAKDTQYF	TRBJ2-3	few	.	TRBV15
TGCAGTGTCACCCGGGGGACAGGGGATTACGATGAGCAGTTCTTC	CSVTRGTGDYDEQFF	TRBJ2-1	.	TRBD1	TRBV20-1
TGTGCCAGCAGCCCGGACTTGGGCGGCTACACCTTC	CASSPDLGGYTF	TRBJ1-2	.	.	TRBV7-9
TGTGCCAGCAGATGGGACAGCTGGTTAGAGACCCAGTACTTC	CASRWDSWLETQYF	TRBJ2-5	.	TRBD1	TRBV5-5
TGTGCCAGCAGTTACTCGAGGGAGGGAACAACCCAGTACTTC	CASSYSREGTTQYF	TRBJ2-5	few	TRBD2	TRBV6-5
TGCAGCGCCTGGTGGGACGAAGAGTACTTC	CSAWWDEEYF	TRBJ2-4	few	.	TRBV29-1
TGCGCCAGCAGAAGACAGGGCGGGAACGAGCAGTACTTC	CASRRQGGNEQYF	TRBJ2-7	once	.	TRBV5-1
TGTGCCAGCAGTTTCGGAGTGCCCACCGGGGAGCTGTTTTTT	CASSFGVPTGELFF	TRBJ2-2	.	.	TRBV12-3/TRBV12-4
TGCAGTGCCCTTAGATCCGCCGGAGAGACCCAGTACTTC	CSALRSAGETQYF	TRBJ2-5	.	.	TRBV20-1
TGTGCCAGCTCACCGCAACAGGGTCAATACGAGCAGTACTTC	CASSPQQGQYEQYF	TRBJ2-7	.	.	TRBV18
TGCGCCAGCAGCCCCTCCGGGGTGACAGGGGCAGATGAAAAACTGTTTTTT	CASSPSGVTGADEKLFF	TRBJ1-4	.	TRBD1	TRBV4-1
TGTGCCATCAGTGACATACGGTTGAACACTGAAGCTTTCTTT	CAISDIRLNTEAFF	TRBJ1-1	.	.	TRBV10-3
TGCAGTGCTAGCGGGGGTTACCTTGACGAGCAGTACTTC	CSASGGYLDEQYF	TRBJ2-7	few	.	TRBV20-1
TGCAGTGGCCAACGGAAGCCCAATCAGCCCCAGCATTTT	CSGQRKPNQPQHF	TRBJ1-5	.	.	TRBV20-1
TGTGCCAGCGCGTCCCCCCCGAAGACAGGGGGTGGCTACACCTTC	CASASPPKTGGGYTF	TRBJ1-2	.	TRBD1	TRBV12-3/TRBV12-4
TGTGCCAGCAGCTTGCATACCGGCGGGGGCTACACCTTC	CASSLHTGGGYTF	TRBJ1-2	.	.	TRBV5-5
TGTGCCAGCAGTTTAGATAGCGGGGCCACCTACGAGCAGTACTTC	CASSLDSGATYEQYF	TRBJ2-7	few	TRBD2	TRBV12-3/TRBV12-4
TGCAGTGCTAGAGAGAGTGATTACAATGAGCAGTACTTC	CSARESDYNEQYF	TRBJ2-5	.	.	TRBV20-1
TGTGCCAGCAGCTCATCAGGGACCAGGGACACTGAAGCTTTCTTT	CASSSSGTRDTEAFF	TRBJ1-1	.	.	TRBV7-3
TGTGCCAGCAGCCATAGGGTAGACAAAGATACGCAGTATTTT	CASSHRVDKDTQYF	TRBJ2-3	few	.	TRBV7-6
TGTGCCAGCAGCTTACGAATCCCGGGACAGGGGAATGGCTACACCTTC	CASSLRIPGQGNGYTF	TRBJ1-2	.	TRBD1	TRBV28
TGTGCCAGCAGCTGGGACCAGACTAGCGGGAGGGACCAAGGGACCCAGTACTTC	CASSWDQTSGRDQGTQYF	TRBJ2-5	.	TRBD2	TRBV7-6
TGTGCCAACAATAGGGACAGTTTGGCAGATACGCAGTATTTT	CANNRDSLADTQYF	TRBJ2-3	.	TRBD1	TRBV12-3/TRBV12-4
TGCAGTGCTAGAGCGGGGGACCCCCGGAAGACCCAGTACTTC	CSARAGDPRKTQYF	TRBJ2-5	.	.	TRBV20-1
TGCGCCAGCAGCGAAGGGACAGGGGTTAGGTCCTACAATGAGCAGTTCTTC	CASSEGTGVRSYNEQFF	TRBJ2-1	.	TRBD1	TRBV5-1
TGTGCCAGCACCAACCAACCTCGGGAGACCCAGTACTTC	CASTNQPRETQYF	TRBJ2-5	.	.	TRBV3-1
TGCGCCAGCAGCCAAGAGGGCAGGGGGAGCCGTAGCTATGGCTACACCTTC	CASSQEGRGSRSYGYTF	TRBJ1-2	.	TRBD1	TRBV4-3
TGTGCCAGCAGCTTTCCCGGGACAGGGAGTAACACTGAAGCTTTCTTT	CASSFPGTGSNTEAFF	TRBJ1-1	.	TRBD1	TRBV7-2
TGTGCCACTACCGACAGGGGTCGAGAGACCCAGTACTTC	CATTDRGRETQYF	TRBJ2-5	.	TRBD1	TRBV11-1
TGCAGTGCTATGGAGGTCCCTCGTTTCGGGACTAGCGGGGCATATCTCCGGGAGACCCAGTACTTC	CSAMEVPRFGTSGAYLRETQYF	TRBJ2-5	.	TRBD2	TRBV20-1
TGTGCCACCAGCAGTAGAAACAATGAGCAGTTCTTC	CATSSRNNEQFF	TRBJ2-1	few	.	TRBV15
TGCAGTGCTGAACGGGACAACCCGTTCACAGATACGCAGTATTTT	CSAERDNPFTDTQYF	TRBJ2-3	.	.	TRBV20-1
TGCAGTGCTAGAAATCAGGGACAGTTCGGGGAGACCCAGTACTTC	CSARNQGQFGETQYF	TRBJ2-5	.	TRBD1	TRBV20-1
TGTGCCAGCAGATCTAGCGGGCCGGGTCGCAATGAGCAGTTCTTC	CASRSSGPGRNEQFF	TRBJ2-1	.	TRBD2	TRBV7-9
TGCGCCAGCAGCCAAGGTCCCCCGCTAACAGATACGCAGTATTTT	CASSQGPPLTDTQYF	TRBJ2-3	few	.	TRBV4-3
TGTGCCAGCAGCCCCCGTAGAGGGGGCTTGTTTCCTGGTCGCGCAGATACGCAGTATTTT	CASSPRRGGLFPGRADTQYF	TRBJ2-3	.	TRBD1	TRBV11-2
TGTGCCAGCAGTTATAGGTCCGGCGGATACAATGAGCAGTTCTTC	CASSYRSGGYNEQFF	TRBJ2-1	.	.	TRBV6-2/TRBV6-3
TGCAGTGCCGCCCGACAGGGGTCCTCCTACGAGCAGTACTTC	CSAARQGSSYEQYF	TRBJ2-7	few	TRBD1	TRBV20-1
TGTGCCAGCAGCGTCAAGGGGAGCTCCGAGCAGTACTTC	CASSVKGSSEQYF	TRBJ2-7	.	.	TRBV7-2
TGTGCCAGCAGCTCCCTTGTAGTAGCCAAAAACATTCAGTACTTC	CASSSLVVAKNIQYF	TRBJ2-4	.	.	TRBV7-2
TGTGCCAGCAGGATCTCCGGTAACTATGGCTACACCTTC	CASRISGNYGYTF	TRBJ1-2	few	.	TRBV27
TGTGCCAGCAACTTCCCACTTTACGATACGCAGTATTTT	CASNFPLYDTQYF	TRBJ2-3	.	.	TRBV7-2
TGTGCCAGCAGAGCGGCAGTCTCCGGCTACACCTTC	CASRAAVSGYTF	TRBJ1-2	few	.	TRBV6-1
TGCAGTGCTACAAGGGACAGTAAGTTTTACGAGCAGTACTTC	CSATRDSKFYEQYF	TRBJ2-7	few	TRBD1	TRBV20-1
TGTGCCAGCAGCCACCGCGTTGTGGGGGGGACCCCATACGAGCAGTACTTC	CASSHRVVGGTPYEQYF	TRBJ2-7	few	TRBD2	TRBV12-3/TRBV12-4
TGTGCCAGCCTTACTCCGACTAGCGGCTCCTACAATGAGCAGTTCTTC	CASLTPTSGSYNEQFF	TRBJ2-1	few	TRBD2	TRBV4-2
TGTGCCAGCTCGGGGGCCGCAGGGCCCGGCACAGATACGCAGTATTTT	CASSGAAGPGTDTQYF	TRBJ2-3	few	.	TRBV18
TGCAGTGCCCGGGAGGGGGCGCGGGGGAGCACAGATACGCAGTATTTT	CSAREGARGSTDTQYF	TRBJ2-3	.	.	TRBV20-1
TGCGCCAGCAGCCAATTGGGAGGGAACGAGCAGTACTTC	CASSQLGGNEQYF	TRBJ2-7	few	TRBD2	TRBV4-3
TGTGCCAGCAGCTCGTGGTTGAAGGACAGGGTAACAGATACGCAGTATTTT	CASSSWLKDRVTDTQYF	TRBJ2-3	.	TRBD1	TRBV7-2
TGTGCCAGCAGCCAACCCCGGGACAGGGCCCGGCGTAGTGAGCAGTTCTTC	CASSQPRDRARRSEQFF	TRBJ2-1	.	TRBD1	TRBV28
TGTGCCACCAGCAGAGGACAGGGCTCGTCGAGCTTGAATAACTATGGCTACACCTTC	CATSRGQGSSSLNNYGYTF	TRBJ1-2	.	TRBD1	TRBV15
TGTGCCAGCAGCCGGGGACTCCCCCTCGAGCAGTACTTC	CASSRGLPLEQYF	TRBJ2-7	few	.	TRBV14
TGCAGTGCTAGAGATCCCTCGCGGGAGTACTACGAGCAGTACTTC	CSARDPSREYYEQYF	TRBJ2-7	.	TRBD2	TRBV20-1
TGTGCCAGCAGTAAAACCCCGTTGACAGAGAGAAAGACCCAGTACTTC	CASSKTPLTERKTQYF	TRBJ2-5	few	.	TRBV6-5
TGCAGCGTTGAAGAGCTCCGGGGGGCATCTGGGGCCAACGTCCTGACTTTC	CSVEELRGASGANVLTF	TRBJ2-6	.	.	TRBV29-1
TGCGCCAGCAGCCAAGATACTAGCGGGGGGATTCAAGAGACCCAGTACTTC	CASSQDTSGGIQETQYF	TRBJ2-5	once	TRBD2	TRBV4-3
TGCGCCAGCAGCCAAGATGGGACAGGGGGCCTTCTCCAAGAGACCCAGTACTTC	CASSQDGTGGLLQETQYF	TRBJ2-5	.	TRBD1	TRBV4-3